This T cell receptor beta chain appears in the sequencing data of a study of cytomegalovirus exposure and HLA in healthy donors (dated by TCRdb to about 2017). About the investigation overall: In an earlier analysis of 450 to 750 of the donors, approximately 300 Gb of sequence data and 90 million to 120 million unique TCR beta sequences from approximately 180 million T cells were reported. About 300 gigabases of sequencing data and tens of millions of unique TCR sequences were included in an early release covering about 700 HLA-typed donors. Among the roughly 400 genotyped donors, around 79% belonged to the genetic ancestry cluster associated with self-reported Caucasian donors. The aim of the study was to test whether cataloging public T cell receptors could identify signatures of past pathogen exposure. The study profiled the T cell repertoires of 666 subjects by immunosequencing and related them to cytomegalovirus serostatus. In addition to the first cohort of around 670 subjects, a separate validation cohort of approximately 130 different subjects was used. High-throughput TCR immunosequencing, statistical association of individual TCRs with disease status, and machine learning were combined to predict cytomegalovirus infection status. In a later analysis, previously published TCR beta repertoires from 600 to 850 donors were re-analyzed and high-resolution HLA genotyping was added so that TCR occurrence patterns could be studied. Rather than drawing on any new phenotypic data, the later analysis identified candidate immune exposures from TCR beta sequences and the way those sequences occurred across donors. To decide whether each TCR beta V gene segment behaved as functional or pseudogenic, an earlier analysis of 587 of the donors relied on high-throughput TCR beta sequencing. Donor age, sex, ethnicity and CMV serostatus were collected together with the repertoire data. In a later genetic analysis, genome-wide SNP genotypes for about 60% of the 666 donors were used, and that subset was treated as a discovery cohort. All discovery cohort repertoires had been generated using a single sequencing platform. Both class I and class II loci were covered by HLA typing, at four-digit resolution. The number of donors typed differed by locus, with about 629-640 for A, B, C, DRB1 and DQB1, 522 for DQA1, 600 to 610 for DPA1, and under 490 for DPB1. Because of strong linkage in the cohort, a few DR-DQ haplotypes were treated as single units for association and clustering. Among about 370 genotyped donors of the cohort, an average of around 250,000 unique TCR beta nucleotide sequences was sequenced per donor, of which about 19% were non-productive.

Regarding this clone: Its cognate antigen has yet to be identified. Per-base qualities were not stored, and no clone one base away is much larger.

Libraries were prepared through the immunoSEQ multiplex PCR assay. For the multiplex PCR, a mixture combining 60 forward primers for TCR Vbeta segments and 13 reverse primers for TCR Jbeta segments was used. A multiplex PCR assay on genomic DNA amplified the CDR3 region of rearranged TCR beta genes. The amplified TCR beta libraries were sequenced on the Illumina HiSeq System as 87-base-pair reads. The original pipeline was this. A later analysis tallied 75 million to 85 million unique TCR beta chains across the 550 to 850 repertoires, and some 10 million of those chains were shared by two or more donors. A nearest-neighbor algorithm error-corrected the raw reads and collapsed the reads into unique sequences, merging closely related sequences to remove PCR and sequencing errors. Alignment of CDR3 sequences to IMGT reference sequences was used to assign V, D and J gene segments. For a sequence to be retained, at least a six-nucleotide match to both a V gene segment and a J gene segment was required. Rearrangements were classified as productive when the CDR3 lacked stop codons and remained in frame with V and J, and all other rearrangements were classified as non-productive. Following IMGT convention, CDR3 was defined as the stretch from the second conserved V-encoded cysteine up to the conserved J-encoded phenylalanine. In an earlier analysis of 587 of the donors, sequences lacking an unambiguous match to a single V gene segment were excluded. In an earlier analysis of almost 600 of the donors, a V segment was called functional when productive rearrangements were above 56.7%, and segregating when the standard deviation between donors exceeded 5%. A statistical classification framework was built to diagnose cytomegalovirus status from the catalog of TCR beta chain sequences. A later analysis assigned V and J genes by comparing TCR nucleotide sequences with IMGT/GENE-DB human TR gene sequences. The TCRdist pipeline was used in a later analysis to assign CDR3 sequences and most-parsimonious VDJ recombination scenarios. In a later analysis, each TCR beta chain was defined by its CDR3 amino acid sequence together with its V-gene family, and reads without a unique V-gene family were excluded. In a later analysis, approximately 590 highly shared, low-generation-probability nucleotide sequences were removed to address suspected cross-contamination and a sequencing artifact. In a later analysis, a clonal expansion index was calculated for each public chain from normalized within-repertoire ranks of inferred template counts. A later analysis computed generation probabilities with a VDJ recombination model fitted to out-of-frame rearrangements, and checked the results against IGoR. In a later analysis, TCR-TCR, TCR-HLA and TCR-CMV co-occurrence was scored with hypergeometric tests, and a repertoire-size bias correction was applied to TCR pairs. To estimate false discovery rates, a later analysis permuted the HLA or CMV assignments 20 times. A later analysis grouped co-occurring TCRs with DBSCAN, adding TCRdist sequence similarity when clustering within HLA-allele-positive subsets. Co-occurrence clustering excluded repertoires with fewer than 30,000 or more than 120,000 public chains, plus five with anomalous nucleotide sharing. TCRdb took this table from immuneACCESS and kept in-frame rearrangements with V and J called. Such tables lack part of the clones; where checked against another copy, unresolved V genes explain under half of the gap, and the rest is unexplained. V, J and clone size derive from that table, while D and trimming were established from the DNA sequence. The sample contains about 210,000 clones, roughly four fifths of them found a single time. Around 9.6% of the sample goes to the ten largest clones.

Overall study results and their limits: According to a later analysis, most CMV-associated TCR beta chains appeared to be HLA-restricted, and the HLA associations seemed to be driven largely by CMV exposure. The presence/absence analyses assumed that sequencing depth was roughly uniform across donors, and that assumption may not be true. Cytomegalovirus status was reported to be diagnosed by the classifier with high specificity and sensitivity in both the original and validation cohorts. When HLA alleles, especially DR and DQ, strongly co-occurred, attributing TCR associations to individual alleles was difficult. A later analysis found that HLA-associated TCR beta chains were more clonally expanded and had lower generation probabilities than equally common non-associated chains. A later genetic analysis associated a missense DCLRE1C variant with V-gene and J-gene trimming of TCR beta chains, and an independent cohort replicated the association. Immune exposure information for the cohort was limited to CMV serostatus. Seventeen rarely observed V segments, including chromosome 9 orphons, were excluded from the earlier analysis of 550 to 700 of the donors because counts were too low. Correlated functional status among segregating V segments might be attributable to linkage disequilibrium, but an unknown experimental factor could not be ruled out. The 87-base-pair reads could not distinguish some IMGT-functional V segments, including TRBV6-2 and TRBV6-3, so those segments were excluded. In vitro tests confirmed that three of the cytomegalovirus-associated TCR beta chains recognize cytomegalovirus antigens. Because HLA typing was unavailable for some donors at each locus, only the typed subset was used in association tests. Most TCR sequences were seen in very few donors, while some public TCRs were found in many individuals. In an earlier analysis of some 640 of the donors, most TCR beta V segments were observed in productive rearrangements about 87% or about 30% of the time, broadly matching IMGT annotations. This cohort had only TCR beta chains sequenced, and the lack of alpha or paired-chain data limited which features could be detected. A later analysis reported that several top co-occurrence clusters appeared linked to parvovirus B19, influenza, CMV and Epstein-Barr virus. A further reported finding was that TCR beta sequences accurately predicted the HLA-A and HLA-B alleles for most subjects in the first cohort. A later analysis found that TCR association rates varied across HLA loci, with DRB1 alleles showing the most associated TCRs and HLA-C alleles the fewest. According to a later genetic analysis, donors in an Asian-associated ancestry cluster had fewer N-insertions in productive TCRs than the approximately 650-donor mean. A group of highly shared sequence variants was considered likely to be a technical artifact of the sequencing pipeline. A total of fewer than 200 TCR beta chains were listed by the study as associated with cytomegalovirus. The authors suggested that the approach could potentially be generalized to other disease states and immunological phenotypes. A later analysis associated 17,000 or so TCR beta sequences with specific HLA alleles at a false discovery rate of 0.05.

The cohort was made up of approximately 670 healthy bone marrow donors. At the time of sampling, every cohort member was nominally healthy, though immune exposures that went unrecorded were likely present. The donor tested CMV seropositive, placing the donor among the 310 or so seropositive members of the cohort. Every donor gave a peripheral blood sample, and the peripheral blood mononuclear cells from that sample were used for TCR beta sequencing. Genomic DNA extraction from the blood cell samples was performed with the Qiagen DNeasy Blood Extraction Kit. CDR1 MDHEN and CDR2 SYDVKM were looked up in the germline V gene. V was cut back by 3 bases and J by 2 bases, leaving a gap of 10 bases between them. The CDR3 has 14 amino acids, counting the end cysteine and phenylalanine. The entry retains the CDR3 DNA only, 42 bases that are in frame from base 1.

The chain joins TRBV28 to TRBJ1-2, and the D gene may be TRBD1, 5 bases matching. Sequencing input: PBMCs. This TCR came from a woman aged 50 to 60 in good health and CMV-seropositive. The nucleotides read TGTGCCAGCAGTTTCATCGGGGGGAACTATGGCTACACCTTC. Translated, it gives CASSFIGGNYGYTF.